The 31 T cell receptor beta chains presented below share a single source sample, sequenced in a study of CD8 T cells in Susac syndrome. The RNA input was about 0.45 to 1 ug, and it was reverse transcribed with random hexamers. TCRdb reanalysed the immunoSEQ multiplex PCR reads using MiXCR and keeps one entry per CDR3 protein. The repertoire holds 180,000 or so distinct CDR3 sequences, roughly 95% seen once, with approximately 0.098% in the top ten. The sample was CD4+ T cells from PBMCs. All receptors come from a human donor in good health.

The rearrangement links TRBV29-1 to TRBJ1-2; D may be TRBD1 (5 bases). Deletions cut 4 bases from V and 7 bases from J, with 22 bases between. This CDR3 region has 15 residues. Per the germline V gene, CDR1 is SQVTM and CDR2 is ANQGSEA. CDR3 in amino acids: CSVVERGVGGSGYTF. CDR3 coding DNA: TGCAGCGTTGTGGAACGGGGCGTGGGTGGGTCTGGCTACACCTTC.

The J gene is TRBJ1-5, the V gene TRBV7-8; the match to TRBD1 covers 7 bases. In germline, CDR1 is SGHVS, CDR2 FQNEAQ. V was pared by 5 bases and J by 7 bases, with 8 bases of the junction left unmatched. This CDR3 region has 14 residues. Here the CDR3 reads CASSARKGAQPQHF. The CDR3 region has the DNA TGTGCCAGCAGCGCCCGAAAGGGGGCACAGCCCCAGCATTTT.

The chain is built from TRBV5-6 and TRBJ2-1; D remains ambiguous. Trimming took 1 base from V and 3 from J, leaving 5 bases between them. CDR1 and CDR2 (germline): SGHDT, YYEEEE. The CDR3 totals 13 residues. Here the CDR3 reads CASSLTHYNEQFF. CDR3 DNA sequence: TGTGCCAGCAGCTTGACCCACTACAATGAGCAGTTCTTC.

This clonotype showed up just once. The chain has TRBV24-1 and TRBJ2-1; 9 nucleotides agree with TRBD2. The V segment lost 8 bases and the J segment 5 bases; nucleotides outside the gene matches: 3. The CDR3 is made up of 13 amino acids. Per the germline V gene, CDR1 is KGHDR and CDR2 is SFDVKD. This CDR3 is CATNSGSNNEQFF. The CDR3 DNA follows: TGTGCCACCAATAGCGGGAGCAACAATGAGCAGTTCTTC.

This sequence joins TRBV15 and TRBJ1-2; the match to TRBD1 covers 9 bases. The V gene end was trimmed by 6 bases and the J gene end by 4 bases; junction bases not matched to a gene: 6. The CDR3 runs 14 residues. Germline loops: CDR1 LNHNV, CDR2 YYDKDF (reference sequence). The CDR3 here is CATRDRGTTYGYTF. In nucleotides, the CDR3 is TGTGCCACCAGGGACAGGGGAACGACCTATGGCTACACCTTC.

DNA of the CDR3: TGTGCCAGCAGCACAACAGGGATTAAAGACAAAAACATTCAGTACTTC. Protein product: CASSTTGIKDKNIQYF. The chain joins TRBV6-1 to TRBJ2-4; the D gene is possibly TRBD1 (6 bases). Germline V CDR1 and CDR2: MNHNS, SASEGT. The V gene lost 6 bases and the J gene lost 3 bases, with 18 bases spanning the gap. CDR3 length equals 16 residues.

The rearrangement links TRBV20-1 to TRBJ2-6; D uncertain. V was cut by 6 bases and J by 5 bases, with 11 bases left in between. This CDR3 contains 13 residues. Germline V gives CDR1 DFQATT, CDR2 SNEGSKA (reference sequence). In DNA, the CDR3 is TGCAGTGCCAAGGAAGATCGGGCCAACGTCCTGACTTTC. The encoded protein is CSAKEDRANVLTF.

The rearrangement uses TRBV5-1 and TRBJ2-3; TRBD2 matches 8 bases. V dropped 9 bases and J dropped 4; count of bases not matched to a gene: 10. Germline CDR1 is SGHRS and CDR2 is YFSETQ. This CDR3 has 14 residues. The CDR3 loop reads CATSWTSSADTQYF. DNA of the CDR3: TGCGCCACCTCGTGGACTAGCAGCGCAGATACGCAGTATTTT.

This sequence joins TRBV28 and TRBJ2-3; unclear D gene. With 4 bases removed from V and 7 bases from J, the gap between germline ends came to 9 bases. CDR1 is MDHEN and CDR2 is SYDVKM in the germline V gene. The CDR3 has 12 residues. CDR3 sequence: CASSSLLNTQYF. CDR3 in DNA: TGTGCCAGCAGTTCTCTACTAAATACGCAGTATTTT.

The chain recombines TRBV29-1 with TRBJ2-4; 8 bases line up with TRBD1. The germline CDR1 and CDR2 sequences are SQVTM and ANQGSEA. Losses at the gene ends were 2 bases for V and 8 bases for J; bases not matched to a gene: 5. The CDR3 runs to 13 residues. Here the CDR3 DNA reads TGCAGCGTTGAAACCCTGGACAGGGACATTCAGTACTTC. As protein: CSVETLDRDIQYF.

The chain combines TRBV5-4 with TRBJ2-1; no firm D call. The CDR3 covers 15 residues. V was shortened by 4 bases and J by 0 bases, with 11 bases between the two germline ends. CDR1 SGHNT and CDR2 YYREEE come from the germline V gene (reference sequence). The CDR3 loop reads CASSPQISSYNEQFF. The CDR3 bases are TGTGCCAGCAGCCCCCAGATAAGCTCCTACAATGAGCAGTTCTTC.

This clonotype was counted a few times. CDR3: CASSVEDEQFF. The CDR3 nucleotides are TGTGCCAGCAGCGTAGAGGATGAGCAGTTCTTC. The genes are TRBV9 and TRBJ2-1; unclear D gene. Germline V gene data show CDR1 as SGDLS and CDR2 as YYNGEE. This CDR3 has 11 residues. V dropped 0 bases and J dropped 8 bases, with 3 bases sitting between them.

This chain links TRBV28 with TRBJ2-4, with 8 bases aligning to TRBD1. Germline-derived CDR1 and CDR2 are MDHEN and SYDVKM. Trimming took 5 bases from V and 5 from J; bases not matched to a gene: 5. This CDR3 has 14 residues. CDR3 protein: CASSTDREENIQYF. CDR3 DNA sequence: TGTGCCAGCAGTACGGACAGGGAAGAAAACATTCAGTACTTC.

With respect to this clonotype: The CDR3 carries no conserved terminal phenylalanine or tryptophan, so it likely arises from a read error. Because the CDR3's place on the DNA is in doubt, the DNA is left out and the CDR3 is given as listed by TCRdb. This chain uses TRBV21-1 with TRBJ2-1; TRBD2 is the table's D call and was not checked against the DNA. TRBV21-1 is flagged as a pseudogene. The length of the CDR3 is 14 amino acids, counting both ends. CDR3 protein: CASSKEGTGTSRIL.

CDR3 sequence (DNA): TGTGCCACCAGCAGAGGTGGCTACACAGATACGCAGTATTTT. Protein product: CATSRGGYTDTQYF. The V and J genes are TRBV15 and TRBJ2-3; D not resolved. Germline-derived CDR1 and CDR2 are LNHNV and YYDKDF (reference sequence). The CDR3 is made up of 14 amino acids. V gave up 1 base and J gave up 2 bases, with 7 bases separating them.

The table lists this clonotype with a count of one. V and J are TRBV11-2 and TRBJ2-1, with 8 positions matching TRBD2. V gave up 6 bases and J gave up 1 base; unmatched junction bases: 5. The CDR3 is made up of 15 amino acids. From germline, CDR1 is SGHAT and CDR2 FQNNGV. The CDR3 coding sequence is TGTGCCAGCAGGGGTAGCGGGAATTCCTACAATGAGCAGTTCTTC. Translating it yields CASRGSGNSYNEQFF.

This sequence joins TRBV7-2 and TRBJ1-1, with unresolved D. CDR1 and CDR2 (germline): SGHTA, FQGNSA. Trimming took 5 bases from V and 0 from J, leaving 16 bases between them. The CDR3 is made up of 16 amino acids. This CDR3 is CASSPDRPSMNTEAFF. In DNA form, the CDR3 reads TGTGCCAGCAGCCCAGATCGGCCAAGCATGAACACTGAAGCTTTCTTT.

The gene calls are TRBV5-4 and TRBJ2-1, with D perhaps given as TRBD1 or TRBD2 (5 bases each). Deletions cut 1 base from V and 9 bases from J, with 11 bases between. The germline V gene encodes CDR1 SGHNT and CDR2 YYREEE (reference sequence). The CDR3 is 13 residues long. CDR3 sequence reads: CASSLSYGAEQFF. CDR3 coding DNA: TGTGCCAGCAGCTTGAGTTACGGGGCTGAGCAGTTCTTC.

The chain links TRBV5-1 to TRBJ2-5; 12 bases are shared with TRBD2. The CDR3 sequence is 16 residues long. The germline V gene encodes CDR1 SGHRS and CDR2 YFSETQ. Trimming removed 2 bases from V and 4 bases from J; junction bases left unmatched: 6. CDR3 sequence reads: CASSFSRTSGIETQYF. In nucleotides, the CDR3 is TGCGCCAGCAGCTTTAGTAGGACTAGCGGGATAGAGACCCAGTACTTC.

The V gene is TRBV29-1, the J gene TRBJ2-7, with 10 bases identical to TRBD2. J gave up 4 bases and V 4 bases, and 4 bases lay outside the gene matches. CDR3 length equals 13 residues. Looked up from germline, CDR1 is SQVTM and CDR2 is ANQGSEA. The CDR3 protein is CSVGAGGPYEQYF. In nucleotides, the CDR3 is TGCAGCGTTGGAGCGGGAGGGCCTTACGAGCAGTACTTC.

The chain carries TRBV20-1 and TRBJ2-1, with D uncertain. CDR3 length equals 15 residues. Germline V gives CDR1 DFQATT, CDR2 SNEGSKA (reference sequence). The germline V and J ends were trimmed by 1 base and 7 bases, with 17 bases remaining between them. The CDR3 sequence is CSARVAPVGYNEQFF. CDR3 in DNA: TGCAGTGCTAGAGTCGCCCCCGTTGGATATAATGAGCAGTTCTTC.

The chain is built from TRBV2 and TRBJ2-7; 8 bases match TRBD2. CDR3 length: 14 residues. Germline CDR1 SNHLY, CDR2 FYNNEI. V gave up 5 bases and J gave up 2 bases; unmatched junction bases: 5. This chain's CDR3 is CASSKGLEAYEQYF. CDR3 DNA: TGTGCCAGCAGTAAGGGACTAGAAGCCTACGAGCAGTACTTC.

V gene TRBV6-5 combines with J gene TRBJ2-3; D gene uncertain. The CDR3 extends over 13 amino acids. Per germline, CDR1 MNHEY and CDR2 SVGAGI. Deletions cut 3 bases from V and 3 bases from J, with 7 bases between. The chain's CDR3 is CASSYTATDTQYF. In DNA form, the CDR3 reads TGTGCCAGCAGTTATACCGCAACAGATACGCAGTATTTT.

Comment on this clonotype: Because the CDR3's place on the DNA is in doubt, the DNA is left out and the CDR3 is given as listed by TCRdb. The V gene is TRBV30, the J gene TRBJ1-2; TRBD1 is the table's D call, not checked against the DNA. The CDR3 has 11 amino acids, counting both end residues. Germline V gene data show CDR1 as GTSNPN and CDR2 as SVGIG (reference sequence). This chain's CDR3 is CAWSFGAGYTF.

CDR3 region: CAWSAGRDQPQHF. CDR3 nucleotide sequence: TGTGCCTGGAGTGCGGGTCGAGATCAGCCCCAGCATTTT. This chain links TRBV30 with TRBJ1-5; D is unclear. The V end was cut by 1 base, the J end by 5 bases, with 9 bases between. CDR1 is GTSNPN and CDR2 is SVGIG in the germline V gene (reference sequence). This CDR3 region has 13 residues.

The chain has TRBV5-1 and TRBJ2-1; D gene uncertain. The ends were cut back, 4 bases at V and 1 base at J, with 3 bases in the middle. Germline values: CDR1 SGHRS, CDR2 YFSETQ. The CDR3 loop spans 12 amino acids. This CDR3 reads CASSGSYNEQFF. The CDR3 nucleotides are TGCGCCAGCAGCGGTTCCTACAATGAGCAGTTCTTC.

On this clonotype itself: A read error may produce the germline difference seen at one junction end. J is TRBJ2-3 and V is TRBV7-7; no clear D. From germline, CDR1 is SSHAT and CDR2 FNYEAQ (reference sequence). CDR3 length: 14 amino acids. The CDR3 reads CASSLGQTTDTQYF. The DNA of the CDR3 is TGTGCTAGCAGCTTAGGCCAGACGACAGATACGCAGTATTTT.

The chain links TRBV7-8 to TRBJ1-1; no firm D call. V was clipped by 5 bases and J by 6 bases, with 16 bases between them. The CDR3 length is 14 residues. Germline V gene data show CDR1 as SGHVS and CDR2 as FQNEAQ. CDR3 protein: CASSAPKGIPEAFF. CDR3 bases: TGTGCCAGCAGCGCCCCTAAAGGGATCCCTGAAGCTTTCTTT.

The chain carries TRBV7-9 and TRBJ1-5; D possibly corresponds to TRBD1 (5 bases). The germline gives CDR1 SEHNR, CDR2 FQNEAQ (reference sequence). The CDR3 loop spans 12 amino acids. Trimming left V 3 bases short and J 7 bases short, with 7 bases between. In DNA form, the CDR3 reads TGTGCCAGCAGCTTGGGGGAGCAGCCCCAGCATTTT. Amino acids: CASSLGEQPQHF.

This chain links TRBV30 with TRBJ2-6, with D uncertain. Germline CDR1 reads GTSNPN; CDR2 reads SVGIG (reference sequence). The CDR3 is made up of 14 amino acids. V lost 2 bases and J lost 4, with 9 bases in between. The CDR3 loop is CAWSPGSGANVLTF. The CDR3 DNA reads as TGTGCCTGGAGTCCCGGTTCCGGGGCCAACGTCCTGACTTTC.

The CDR3 nucleotides read TGCGCCAGCAGCCCACGTCCCGGGACAGGGACGGAGACCCAGTACTTC. Amino acids: CASSPRPGTGTETQYF. This chain connects TRBV5-1 to TRBJ2-5, with 9 bases that match TRBD1. The germline V gene encodes CDR1 SGHRS and CDR2 YFSETQ. V was clipped by 4 bases and J by 5 bases; unmatched bases: 12. CDR3 length: 16 amino acids.